The rows below give T cell receptor beta chains drawn from one sample of a study of CD8 T cells in Susac syndrome. TCRdb itself ran the immunoSEQ multiplex PCR reads through MiXCR, one entry per CDR3 protein. The sample shows some 200,000 distinct CDR3 sequences, 90% to 95% of them seen only once. The sample comprised CD4+ T cells from PBMCs. The receptors originated from a human donor with multiple sclerosis. Each CDR3 is given with its conserved first and last residue. Each record gives: J gene, V gene, clone size, D gene, CDR3 protein, CDR3 DNA. The D gene is left open where the match is weak. Part of the rows lack a size; the others show once, few, many or a class for expanded clones.

TRBJ2-1 | TRBV12-5 | - | - | CASGLWGINEQFF | TGTGCTAGTGGTTTGTGGGGGATCAATGAGCAGTTCTTC
TRBJ1-1 | TRBV19 | few | - | CASRRGVNTEAFF | TGTGCCAGTAGAAGGGGAGTGAACACTGAAGCTTTCTTT
TRBJ1-1 | TRBV27 | - | - | CASRDGWNTEAFF | TGTGCCAGCAGGGACGGATGGAACACTGAAGCTTTCTTT
TRBJ2-1 | TRBV9 | - | TRBD1 | CASSVGGTDEQFF | TGTGCCAGCAGCGTAGGGGGGACAGATGAGCAGTTCTTC
TRBJ2-1 | TRBV24-1 | - | TRBD2 | CATSDLLAGDEQFF | TGTGCCACCAGTGATCTACTAGCGGGAGACGAGCAGTTCTTC
TRBJ1-5 | TRBV19 | - | - | CASSIAGNQPQHF | TGTGCCAGTAGTATCGCGGGTAATCAGCCCCAGCATTTT
TRBJ1-5 | TRBV12-3/TRBV12-4 | - | TRBD1 | CASSQTGVDQPQHF | TGTGCCAGCAGCCAAACAGGGGTCGATCAGCCCCAGCATTTT
TRBJ2-3 | TRBV20-1 | - | - | CSASFPGPQDTQYF | TGCAGTGCTAGCTTCCCGGGACCGCAAGATACGCAGTATTTT
TRBJ2-3 | TRBV24-1 | - | - | CATSDSPADTQYF | TGTGCCACCAGTGACTCTCCGGCAGATACGCAGTATTTT
TRBJ2-3 | TRBV12-3/TRBV12-4 | - | - | CASSFPKDTQYF | TGTGCCAGCAGTTTCCCAAAAGATACGCAGTATTTT
TRBJ2-3 | TRBV11-2 | - | - | CASRLGRGRADTQYF | TGTGCCAGCAGGCTTGGCAGGGGGAGGGCAGATACGCAGTATTTT
TRBJ2-1 | TRBV2 | - | - | CASSDYPIAQFF | TGTGCCAGCAGTGATTATCCCATTGCGCAGTTCTTC
TRBJ2-2 | TRBV3-1 | - | - | CASSPTGNTGELFF | TGTGCCAGCAGCCCCACAGGGAACACCGGGGAGCTGTTTTTT
TRBJ1-1 | TRBV29-1 | - | - | CSVEGNGRNTEAFF | TGCAGCGTTGAGGGGAACGGACGGAACACTGAAGCTTTCTTT
TRBJ1-2 | TRBV2 | - | - | CASRLQGREWHGYTF | TGTGCCAGCAGGCTCCAGGGAAGGGAATGGCATGGCTACACCTTC
TRBJ2-2 | TRBV30 | - | - | CAWNLNTGELFF | TGTGCCTGGAACCTGAACACCGGGGAGCTGTTTTTT
TRBJ2-1 | TRBV18 | - | - | CASSPGGEQFF | TGTGCCAGCTCACCCGGCGGGGAGCAGTTCTTC
TRBJ1-2 | TRBV3-1 | - | - | CASSSRGVRNGYTF | TGTGCCAGCTCCTCGAGAGGGGTGAGGAATGGCTACACCTTC
TRBJ2-2 | TRBV3-1 | - | TRBD1 | CASSQEWAGGTGELFF | TGTGCCAGCAGCCAAGAATGGGCAGGGGGCACCGGGGAGCTGTTTTTT
TRBJ2-7 | TRBV27 | - | - | CASSLRVAYEQYF | TGTGCCAGCAGCCTCAGGGTGGCCTACGAGCAGTACTTC
TRBJ1-1 | TRBV19 | - | TRBD1 | CASSLQDRVGTEAFF | TGTGCCAGTAGCCTACAGGACAGGGTGGGCACTGAAGCTTTCTTT
TRBJ1-1 | TRBV25-1 | few | - | CASRPGNTEAFF | TGTGCCAGCAGACCGGGGAACACTGAAGCTTTCTTT
TRBJ2-7 | TRBV25-1 | - | TRBD1 | CASSGGTGGIEQYF | TGTGCCAGCAGTGGGGGGACAGGGGGGATCGAGCAGTACTTC
TRBJ1-5 | TRBV20-1 | - | TRBD1 | CSAADRGNQPQHF | TGCAGTGCTGCCGACAGGGGAAATCAGCCCCAGCATTTT
TRBJ2-3 | TRBV24-1 | - | TRBD2 | CATGGVTYGTDTQYF | TGTGCCACCGGGGGGGTTACCTACGGCACAGATACGCAGTATTTT
TRBJ2-2 | TRBV29-1 | - | TRBD2 | CSALGVAGGAGELFF | TGCAGCGCCCTGGGGGTAGCGGGGGGAGCCGGGGAGCTGTTTTTT
TRBJ2-1 | TRBV30 | - | TRBD2 | CAWSRLANEQFF | TGTGCCTGGAGTCGACTAGCAAATGAGCAGTTCTTC
TRBJ1-1 | TRBV18 | - | - | CASSLQGRDTEAFF | TGTGCCAGCTCACTCCAGGGAAGAGACACTGAAGCTTTCTTT
TRBJ2-5 | TRBV11-2 | - | TRBD2 | CASSSLLAEQETQYF | TGTGCCAGCAGCTCCTTACTAGCGGAACAAGAGACCCAGTACTTC
TRBJ2-1 | TRBV24-1 | - | TRBD1 | CATSATGDEQFF | TGTGCCACCAGTGCCACAGGGGATGAGCAGTTCTTC
TRBJ2-7 | TRBV18 | - | TRBD1 | CASSPRQGKYEQYF | TGTGCCAGCTCACCAAGACAGGGGAAATACGAGCAGTACTTC
TRBJ1-1 | TRBV25-1 | - | TRBD1 | CASSEQGVTGAFF | TGTGCCAGCAGTGAACAGGGGGTAACTGGCGCTTTCTTT
TRBJ2-1 | TRBV28 | - | TRBD2 | CASSEKTSGSYNEQFF | TGTGCCAGCAGTGAAAAGACTAGCGGGTCCTACAATGAGCAGTTCTTC
TRBJ2-1 | TRBV12-5 | - | - | CASALQGGGNEQFF | TGTGCTAGTGCCCTACAGGGTGGGGGCAATGAGCAGTTCTTC
TRBJ1-2 | TRBV29-1 | - | TRBD1 | CSSSAGGQEYGYTF | TGCAGCTCATCCGCCGGGGGACAGGAGTATGGCTACACCTTC
TRBJ2-1 | TRBV24-1 | - | - | CATQTAGGEQFF | TGTGCCACCCAGACCGCCGGAGGTGAGCAGTTCTTC
TRBJ2-7 | TRBV10-3 | - | - | CAMAGGTSSYEQYF | TGTGCCATGGCAGGCGGGACCTCCTCCTACGAGCAGTACTTC
TRBJ1-5 | TRBV20-1 | - | - | CSARSRTGSNQPQHF | TGCAGTGCTAGATCCCGGACGGGTAGCAATCAGCCCCAGCATTTT
TRBJ2-7 | TRBV6-5 | - | - | CASSYRQLTPQYF | TGTGCCAGCAGTTACAGGCAGCTGACTCCCCAGTACTTC
TRBJ2-7 | TRBV27 | - | - | CASSFGGGEQYF | TGTGCCAGCAGTTTTGGAGGGGGCGAGCAGTACTTC
TRBJ1-1 | TRBV5-1 | once | - | CASSLQGPFTEAFF | TGCGCCAGCAGCTTACAGGGTCCGTTCACTGAAGCTTTCTTT
TRBJ1-2 | TRBV7-9 | - | - | CASSYNSGPNYGYTF | TGTGCCAGCAGCTACAACAGTGGCCCTAACTATGGCTACACCTTC
TRBJ1-1 | TRBV12-3/TRBV12-4 | few | - | CASRGGTEAFF | TGTGCCTCCAGGGGTGGGACTGAAGCTTTCTTT
TRBJ2-1 | TRBV29-1 | - | TRBD1 | CSVRDRSSYNEQFF | TGCAGCGTTAGGGACAGGAGCTCCTACAATGAGCAGTTCTTC
TRBJ2-5 | TRBV20-1 | - | - | CSASDPGGLETQYF | TGCAGTGCTAGCGATCCCGGGGGGCTGGAGACCCAGTACTTC
TRBJ2-5 | TRBV24-1 | - | - | CATTDRQETQYF | TGTGCCACCACGGACAGACAAGAGACCCAGTACTTC
TRBJ2-5 | TRBV5-1 | - | - | CASSLVQAPQETQYF | TGCGCCAGCAGCTTGGTTCAGGCTCCCCAAGAGACCCAGTACTTC
TRBJ2-1 | TRBV9 | - | TRBD1 | CASSVGGTANNEQFF | TGTGCCAGCAGCGTAGGTGGGACAGCAAACAATGAGCAGTTCTTC
TRBJ1-1 | TRBV30 | - | TRBD1 | CAWSGQGGMNTEAFF | TGTGCCTGGAGTGGACAGGGGGGAATGAACACTGAAGCTTTCTTT
TRBJ2-5 | TRBV11-1 | - | - | CASSLAGARQETQYF | TGTGCCAGCAGCTTAGCAGGGGCTAGGCAAGAGACCCAGTACTTC
TRBJ2-7 | TRBV28 | - | TRBD2 | CASKRDESNEQYF | TGTGCCAGCAAGCGGGACGAGAGTAACGAGCAGTACTTC
TRBJ2-3 | TRBV6-5 | - | TRBD1 | CASSYRSPGQGTADTQYF | TGTGCCAGCAGTTATCGATCTCCGGGACAGGGGACGGCAGATACGCAGTATTTT
TRBJ1-2 | TRBV2 | - | TRBD1 | CASSEIGQGKGYTF | TGTGCCAGCAGTGAAATCGGACAGGGTAAAGGCTACACCTTC